What follows is one T cell receptor beta chain and its context. The data stem from a study of shared clonotypes between healthy human individuals. Background on the study: Each donor had three CD4 naive, three CD4 memory, two CD8 naive and one CD8 memory plate.

Genomic DNA of each subset was evenly split across several immunoSEQ plates. Sequencing used immunoSEQ multiplex PCR; TCRdb keeps in-frame clones, though not all of them. The table lists over 400,000 clones, approximately 95% of them singletons. The CDR3 is 15 residues long. V was clipped by 4 bases and J by 5 bases; unmatched bases: 13. Germline V lookup: CDR1 SQVTM, CDR2 ANQGSEA. The sequenced sample consisted of naive CD4+ T cells sorted from blood. Subset of the sample: CD45RA+ positively selected. This TCR derives from a woman aged 25 to 39 in good health. The rearrangement links TRBV29-1 to TRBJ2-5; 7 bases align to TRBD2. The CDR3 DNA sequence: TGCAGCGTTGTGGGTGTGGCTGGCGGGAGTGAGACCCAGTACTTC. Protein product: CSVVGVAGGSETQYF.